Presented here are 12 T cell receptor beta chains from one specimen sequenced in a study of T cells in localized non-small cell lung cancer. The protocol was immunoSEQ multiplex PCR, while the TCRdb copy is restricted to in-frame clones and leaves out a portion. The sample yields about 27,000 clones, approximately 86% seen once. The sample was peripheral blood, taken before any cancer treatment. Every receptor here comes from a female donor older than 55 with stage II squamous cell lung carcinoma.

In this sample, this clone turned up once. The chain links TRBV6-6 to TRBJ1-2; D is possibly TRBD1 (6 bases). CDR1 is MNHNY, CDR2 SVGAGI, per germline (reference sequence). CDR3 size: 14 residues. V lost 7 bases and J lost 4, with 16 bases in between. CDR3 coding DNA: TGTGCCAGCATTCCCGGACAGCCTTCCTATGGCTACACCTTC. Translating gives CASIPGQPSYGYTF.

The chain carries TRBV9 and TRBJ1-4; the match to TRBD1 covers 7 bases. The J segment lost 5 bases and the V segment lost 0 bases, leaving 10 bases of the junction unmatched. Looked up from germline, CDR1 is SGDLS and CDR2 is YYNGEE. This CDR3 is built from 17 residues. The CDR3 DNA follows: TGTGCCAGCAGCGTAGGGGACAGAAGGGCCAAAAATGAAAAACTGTTTTTT. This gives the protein CASSVGDRRAKNEKLFF.

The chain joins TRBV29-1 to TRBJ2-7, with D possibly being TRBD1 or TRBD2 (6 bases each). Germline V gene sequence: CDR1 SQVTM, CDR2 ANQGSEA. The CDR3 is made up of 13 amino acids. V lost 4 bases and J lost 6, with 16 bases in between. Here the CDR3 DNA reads TGCAGCGTTGCGTACAGGGCCGGGGGCGAGCAGTACTTC. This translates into CSVAYRAGGEQYF.

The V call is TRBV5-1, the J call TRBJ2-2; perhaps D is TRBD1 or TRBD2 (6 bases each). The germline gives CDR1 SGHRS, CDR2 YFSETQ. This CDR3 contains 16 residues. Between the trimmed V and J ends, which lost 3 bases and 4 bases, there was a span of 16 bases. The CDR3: CASSSSLGGGTGELFF. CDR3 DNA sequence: TGCGCCAGCAGCTCTAGCCTCGGAGGGGGCACCGGGGAGCTGTTTTTT.

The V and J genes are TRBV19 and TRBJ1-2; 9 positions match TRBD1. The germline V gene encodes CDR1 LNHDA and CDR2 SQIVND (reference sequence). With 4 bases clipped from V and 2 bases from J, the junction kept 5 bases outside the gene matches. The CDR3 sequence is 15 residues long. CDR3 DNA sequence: TGTGCCAGTAGTACAGGGGACAGGGTAAACTATGGCTACACCTTC. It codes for CASSTGDRVNYGYTF.

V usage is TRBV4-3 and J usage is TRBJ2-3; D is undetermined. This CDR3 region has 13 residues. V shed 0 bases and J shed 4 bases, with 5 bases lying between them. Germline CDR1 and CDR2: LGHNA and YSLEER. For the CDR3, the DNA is TGCGCCAGCAGCCAAGAACTTGCAGATACGCAGTATTTT. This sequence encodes CASSQELADTQYF.

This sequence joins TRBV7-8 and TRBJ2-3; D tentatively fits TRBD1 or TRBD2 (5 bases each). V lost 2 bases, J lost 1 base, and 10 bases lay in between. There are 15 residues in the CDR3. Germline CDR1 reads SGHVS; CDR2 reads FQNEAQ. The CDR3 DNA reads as TGTGCCAGCAGCTTATGGGGCGGGCGCACAGATACGCAGTATTTT. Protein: CASSLWGGRTDTQYF.

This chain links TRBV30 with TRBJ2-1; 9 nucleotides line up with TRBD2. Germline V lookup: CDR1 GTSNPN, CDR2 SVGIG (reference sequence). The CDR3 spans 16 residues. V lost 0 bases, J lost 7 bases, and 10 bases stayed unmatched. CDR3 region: CAWSVRRGGQVNEQFF. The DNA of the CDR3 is TGTGCCTGGAGTGTAAGGCGGGGGGGCCAGGTGAATGAGCAGTTCTTC.

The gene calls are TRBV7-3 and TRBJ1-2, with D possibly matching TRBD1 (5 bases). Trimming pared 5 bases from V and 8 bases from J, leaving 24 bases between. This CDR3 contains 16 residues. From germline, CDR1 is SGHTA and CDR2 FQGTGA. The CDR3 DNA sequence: TGTGCCAGCAGCCTGCAGGGACCCGCCTCGGCGGGCGGCTACACCTTC. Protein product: CASSLQGPASAGGYTF. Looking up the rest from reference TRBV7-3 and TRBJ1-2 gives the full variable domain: GAGVSQTPSNKVTEKGKYVELRCDPISGHTALYWYRQSLGQGPEFLIYFQGTGAADDSGLPNDRFFAVRPEGSVSTLKIQRTERGDSAVYLCASSLQGPASAGGYTFGSGTRLTVV.

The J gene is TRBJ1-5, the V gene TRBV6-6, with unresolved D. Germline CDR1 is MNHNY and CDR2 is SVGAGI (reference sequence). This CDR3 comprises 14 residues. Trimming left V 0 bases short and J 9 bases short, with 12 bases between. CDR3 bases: TGTGCCAGCAGTTACTCGATGGGTCCCGCGCCCCAGCATTTT. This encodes CASSYSMGPAPQHF.

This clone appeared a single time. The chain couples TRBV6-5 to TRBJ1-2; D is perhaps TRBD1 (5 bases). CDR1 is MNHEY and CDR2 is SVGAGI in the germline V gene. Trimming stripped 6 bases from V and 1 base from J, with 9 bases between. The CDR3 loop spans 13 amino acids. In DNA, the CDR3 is TGTGCCAGCAGCCGGGACGGTAACTATGGCTACACCTTC. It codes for CASSRDGNYGYTF.

In nucleotides, the CDR3 is TGTGCCAGCAGCTTAGTATCTGGAAGTGAAGCTTTCTTT. Its protein product is CASSLVSGSEAFF. The chain combines TRBV7-2 with TRBJ1-1; D is uncertain. Germline V gene data show CDR1 as SGHTA and CDR2 as FQGNSA. This CDR3 spans 13 amino acids. V lost 1 base to trimming and J lost 7 bases, with 10 bases between them.